This T cell receptor (beta chain) was captured by sequencing in a study of shared clonotypes between healthy human individuals. General observations from the study: Exclusively blood specimens were collected; tissue repertoires likely differ.

The V end was cut by 8 bases, the J end by 0 bases, with 10 bases between. Germline values: CDR1 MGHDK, CDR2 SYGVNS. This CDR3 has 13 residues. Profiled with immunoSEQ multiplex PCR; TCRdb holds only in-frame clones, not every one. The table lists over 2 million clones, about 95% of them singletons. Naive CD8 cells comprised CD45RO-negative, CCR7-positively selected cells, excluding terminally differentiated effector memory CD45RA+ cells. Worth noting for this clone: The antigen is undetermined.

The rearrangement joins TRBV25-1 to TRBJ1-2; D not certain. The sequenced sample consisted of naive CD8+ T cells sorted from blood. The clonotype originates from a man younger than 35 in good health. The CDR3 reads CASSIAANYGYTF. The CDR3 nucleotides read TGTGCCAGCTCAATTGCGGCTAACTATGGCTACACCTTC.